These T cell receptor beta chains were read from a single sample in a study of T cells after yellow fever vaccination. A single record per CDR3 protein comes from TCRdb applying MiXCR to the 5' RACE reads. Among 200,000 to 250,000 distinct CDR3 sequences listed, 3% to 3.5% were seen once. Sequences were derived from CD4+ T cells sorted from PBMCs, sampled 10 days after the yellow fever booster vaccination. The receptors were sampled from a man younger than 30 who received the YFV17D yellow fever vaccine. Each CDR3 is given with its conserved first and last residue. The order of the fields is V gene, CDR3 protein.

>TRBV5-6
CASSPRGTSYGYTF
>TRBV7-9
CASSFPGAAAQYF
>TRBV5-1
CASSLRFTGELFF
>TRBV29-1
CSARGAGNEQFF
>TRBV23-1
CASSRLPKGRDQPQHF
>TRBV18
CASSVNGGLYEQYF
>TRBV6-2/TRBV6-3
CASRQVSSRETQYF
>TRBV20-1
CSASTPGGDTYGGYTF
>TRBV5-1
CASGSGGFDYGYTF
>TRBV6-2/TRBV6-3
CAITPGRTGELFF
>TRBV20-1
CSARGRDSVSSGNTIYF
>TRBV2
CASRPGQGIARNYGYTF
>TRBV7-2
CASSLSRGNGYTF
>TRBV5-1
CASGPTGKRGYTF
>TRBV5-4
CASSPSYTLSSYEQYF
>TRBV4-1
CASSHPQRTDLGEKLFF
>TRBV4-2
CASSQDGLAGGVWYGYTF
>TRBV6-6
CASTEGGEQFF
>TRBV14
CASSQEGLAPYF
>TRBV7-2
CASIKMAGFTDTQYF
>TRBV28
CASSVTGGVSYNEQFF
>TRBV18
CASSPGQSQGGYTF
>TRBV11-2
CASSLLTGGYTF
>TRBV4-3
CASSQDRGHLGEQFF
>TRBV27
CASKLRLGLAHNEQFF
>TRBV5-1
CASSLQSGEDEQYF
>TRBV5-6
CASRHRPTNEKLFF
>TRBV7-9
CASSPPIAGGTDTQYF
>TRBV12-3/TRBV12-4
CASARETQYF
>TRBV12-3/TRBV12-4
CASSFDRESSYTF
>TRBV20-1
CSASRTGGTEAFF
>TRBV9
CASSLLTGSTYNEQFF
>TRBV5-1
CASTMDSPRNSPLHF
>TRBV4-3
CASSQGKAGGADTQYF
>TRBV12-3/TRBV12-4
CASSLISLANYGYTF
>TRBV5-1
CASSLLGAGGKTQYF
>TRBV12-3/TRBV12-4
CASSLIRAGGEAFF
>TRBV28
CASSPGDRVSNQPQHF
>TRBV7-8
CASSLGTPGSNF
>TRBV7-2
CASSFTQGYTEAFF
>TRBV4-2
CASSQDRTSTPRDEQFF
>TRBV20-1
CSAASGGHTDTQYF
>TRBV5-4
CASRGAHEQFF
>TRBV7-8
CASRPARTGYHEQFF
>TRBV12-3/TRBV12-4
CASSLARRVNSPLHF
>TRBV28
CASSSGQGDYGYTF
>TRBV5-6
CASSPTGYGSETQYF
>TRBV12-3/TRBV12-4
CASRNSGQGAKTQYF
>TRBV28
CASSLFTGGNNEQFF
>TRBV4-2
CASSQDGVEETQYF
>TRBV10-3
CAIRGDREGNSPLHF
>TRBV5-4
CASSSPTGPRGEQYF
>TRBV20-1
CSASHPGGRGYTF
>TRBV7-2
CASSLSNQPQHF
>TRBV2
CASRRRQFSGNTIYF
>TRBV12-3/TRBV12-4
CASSSRGARQPQHF
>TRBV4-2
CASSQDVQAGTNEQFF